The 25 T cell receptor beta chains in this list originate from one sample, sequenced in a study of T cells in women clearing cervical HPV infection. Sequencing used immunoSEQ multiplex PCR; TCRdb keeps in-frame clones, though not all of them. This repertoire comprises about 40,000 clones; its ten largest clones make up about 6%. Sequences were obtained from blood buffy coat. The receptors were gathered from a woman aged 18 to 69 with a cervical HPV16 infection that either progressed to CIN3+ or cleared (not recorded which).

To note about this clone: The read is 3 residues too short to cover the CDR3 end, so that end is filled in from the germline J gene. The chain couples TRBV20-1 to TRBJ2-7; possibly TRBD1 for D (6 bases). Per the germline V gene, CDR1 is DFQATT and CDR2 is SNEGSKA (reference sequence). The V gene lost 6 bases and the J gene lost 6 bases, with 21 bases spanning the gap. The CDR3 covers 14 residues. Incomplete CDR3 DNA: TGCAGTGCCCCGCAGGGGAGCTCTACGAGCGAG. It encodes CSAPQGSSTSE. The full CDR3 sequence reads CSAPQGSSTSEQYF.

As to this clone: With the read ending 3 residues before the CDR3 end, the germline J gene is used to fill in that end. The chain carries TRBV28 and TRBJ1-2; 10 bases match TRBD1. The CDR3 contains 14 residues. The trim removed 3 bases at V and 5 bases at J, leaving 3 bases unmatched. Looked up from germline, CDR1 is MDHEN and CDR2 is SYDVKM. The CDR3 loop reads CASSFGTGEYGYTF. The part of the CDR3 DNA that was read is TGTGCCAGCAGTTTCGGGACAGGGGAATATGGC.

In regard to this clone: The CDR3 end lies 3 residues beyond the end of the read and is filled in from the germline J gene. The chain employs TRBV19 and TRBJ1-2, with a tentative D call TRBD1 (6 bases). Germline assignment: CDR1 LNHDA and CDR2 SQIVND (reference sequence). The CDR3 extends over 15 amino acids. The CDR3 loop is CASSMMSGAGYDYTF. CDR3 DNA, as far as it was read: TGTGCCAGTAGTATGATGTCAGGGGCTGGATACGAC.

With regard to this clone: The CDR3 extends 3 residues past the end of the read, so its final part is completed from the germline J gene. The V and J genes are TRBV5-6 and TRBJ2-1, with 9 bases matching TRBD2. Germline CDR1 reads SGHDT; CDR2 reads YYEEEE. CDR3 length equals 14 residues. V was pared by 4 bases and J by 8 bases, with 7 bases of the junction left unmatched. The covered CDR3 bases are TGTGCCAGCAGCCTGGGACTAGCAGCCGATGAG. It encodes CASSLGLAADE. The CDR3 in its entirety is CASSLGLAADEQFF.

Comments on this clone: The CDR3 goes on 3 residues after the read ends, and that part is filled in from the germline J gene. The genes are TRBV6-2 or TRBV6-3 and TRBJ2-6; D uncertain. CDR3 length: 15 residues. V dropped 6 bases and J dropped 0 bases, with 9 bases sitting between them. CDR1 is MNHEY and CDR2 is SVGEGT in the germline V gene. Here the CDR3 reads CASRQTSSGANVLTF. The covered CDR3 bases are TGTGCCAGCAGACAGACGAGCTCTGGGGCCAACGTC.

In regard to this clone: The read stops 3 residues short of the end of the CDR3; the missing end is completed from the germline J gene. The chain has TRBV7-9 and TRBJ2-4; D possibly corresponds to TRBD2 (6 bases). Germline V CDR1 and CDR2: SEHNR, FQNEAQ (reference sequence). The CDR3 totals 13 residues. CDR3 DNA, as far as it was read: TGTGCCAGCAGCTTACCAACGGACTATGGT. Its translation is CASSLPTDYG. The whole CDR3 region reads CASSLPTDYGQYF.

As concerns this clone: The CDR3 end falls 3 residues outside the read, so it is completed with the germline J gene. This chain connects TRBV18 to TRBJ1-2; TRBD1 aligns across 10 bases. This CDR3 has 16 amino acids. CDR1 is KGHSH, CDR2 LQKENI, per germline. V dropped 3 bases and J dropped 5; count of bases not matched to a gene: 9. The sequenced CDR3 bases are TGTGCCAGCTCACCCTCCGACAGGGGGCTTTGGTATGGC. Its translation is CASSPSDRGLWYG. The full CDR3 sequence reads CASSPSDRGLWYGYTF. Filled out from reference TRBV18 and TRBJ1-2, the complete variable domain reads NAGVMQNPRHLVRRRGQEARLRCSPMKGHSHVYWYRQLPEEGLKFMVYLQKENIIDESGMPKERFSAEFPKEGPSILRIQQVVRGDSAAYFCASSPSDRGLWYGYTFGSGTRLTVV.

On this clone: Read data end 3 residues before the CDR3 end; the end is taken from the germline J gene. This chain joins TRBV19 and TRBJ2-5; 7 positions agree with TRBD1. There are 14 residues in the CDR3. V was clipped by 3 bases and J by 2 bases; unmatched bases: 3. The germline CDR1 and CDR2 sequences are LNHDA and SQIVND (reference sequence). The DNA read from the CDR3 is TGTGCCAGTAGTATCGGGACAGCTCAAGAGACC. Translating gives CASSIGTAQET. The entire CDR3 protein reads CASSIGTAQETQYF. Full variable domain (outside the CDR3, taken from reference TRBV19 and TRBJ2-5): DGGITQSPKYLFRKEGQNVTLSCEQNLNHDAMYWYRQDPGQGLRLIYYSQIVNDFQKGDIAEGYSVSREKKESFPLTVTSAQKNPTAFYLCASSIGTAQETQYFGPGTRLLVL.

Notes on this clone: The read falls 3 residues short of the CDR3 end, and the missing part is taken from the germline J gene. The chain employs TRBV7-7 and TRBJ1-2, with D perhaps TRBD1 (5 bases). This CDR3 spans 17 amino acids. Germline V gives CDR1 SSHAT, CDR2 FNYEAQ (reference sequence). The CDR3 sequence: CASSRGTSGPYGRDYTF. The sequenced CDR3 bases are TGTGCCAGCAGCCGCGGGACTAGCGGACCCTATGGGCGTGAC.

A word on this clone: The DNA ends 3 residues before the CDR3 does, and the rest of the CDR3 is filled in from the germline J gene. The rearrangement links TRBV7-2 to TRBJ2-4; 7 bases fit TRBD1. CDR1 is SGHTA, CDR2 FQGNSA, per germline. CDR3 size: 15 residues. CDR3 DNA (partial): TGTGCCAGCAGCTTAACAGGGGCGCGGTCGTCCGGT. Protein sequence: CASSLTGARSSG. The whole CDR3 sequence is CASSLTGARSSGQYF.

With respect to this clone: From the germline J gene comes the end of the CDR3, since the read stops 3 residues before it. The genes are TRBV19 and TRBJ2-2, with 7 nucleotides matching TRBD1. V shed 10 bases, J shed 1 base, and the junction held 3 bases outside the gene matches. CDR1 is LNHDA, CDR2 SQIVND, per germline (reference sequence). There are 13 residues in the CDR3. The sequenced CDR3 bases are TGTGCCACCGGGACAGAGAACACCGGGGAG. Protein sequence: CATGTENTGE. The CDR3 in its entirety is CATGTENTGELFF.

With regard to this clone: The DNA ends 3 residues before the CDR3 does, and the rest of the CDR3 is filled in from the germline J gene. The rearrangement joins TRBV19 to TRBJ1-4; D perhaps matches TRBD1 (5 bases). CDR3 length equals 14 residues. From germline, CDR1 is LNHDA and CDR2 SQIVND (reference sequence). The CDR3 DNA, read in part, is TGTGCCAGTAGTATAGATCATACGACAGCACCA. Amino acids: CASSIDHTTAP. In full, the CDR3 reads CASSIDHTTAPLFF. Looking up the rest from reference TRBV19 and TRBJ1-4 gives the full variable domain: DGGITQSPKYLFRKEGQNVTLSCEQNLNHDAMYWYRQDPGQGLRLIYYSQIVNDFQKGDIAEGYSVSREKKESFPLTVTSAQKNPTAFYLCASSIDHTTAPLFFGSGTQLSVL.

As to this clone: The read halts 3 residues ahead of the CDR3 end, with the missing end drawn from the germline J gene. The chain is built from TRBV28 and TRBJ2-1; 9 nucleotides align to TRBD2. Trimming took 7 bases from V and 3 from J; bases not matched to a gene: 10. The CDR3 has 16 residues. Germline V lookup: CDR1 MDHEN, CDR2 SYDVKM. CDR3 in amino acids: CASNPSGITFYNEQFF. Partial CDR3 DNA: TGTGCCAGCAACCCTAGCGGGATAACCTTCTACAATGAG.

Concerning this clone itself: Sequencing ends 3 residues short of the CDR3 end; the germline J gene provides the rest. The V and J genes are TRBV29-1 and TRBJ1-2; weak D call: TRBD1 (5 bases). Germline V gives CDR1 SQVTM, CDR2 ANQGSEA. This CDR3 contains 11 residues. Trimming left V 8 bases short and J 6 bases short, with 13 bases between. CDR3 sequence: CSHPAGDGYTF. The sequenced part of the CDR3 DNA is TGCAGCCACCCGGCGGGGGATGGC.

A word on this clone: The DNA ends 3 residues before the CDR3 does, and the rest of the CDR3 is filled in from the germline J gene. V usage is TRBV18 and J usage is TRBJ2-4; D is undetermined. Germline CDR1 reads KGHSH; CDR2 reads LQKENI. CDR3 length: 12 amino acids. The CDR3 loop is CASSPAHYGQYF. CDR3 bases read: TGTGCCAGCTCCCCTGCCCACTATGGT.

Comments on this clone: The CDR3 end falls 3 residues outside the read, so it is completed with the germline J gene. The J gene is TRBJ2-7, the V gene TRBV7-2; D is possibly TRBD1 (6 bases). From germline, CDR1 is SGHTA and CDR2 FQGNSA. Trimming stripped 5 bases from V and 3 bases from J, with 14 bases between. The CDR3 runs 14 residues. CDR3 amino acids: CASSPQGVGYEQYF. CDR3 DNA, as far as it was read: TGTGCCAGCAGCCCACAGGGAGTTGGCTACGAG. Supplemented by reference TRBV7-2 and TRBJ2-7, the full variable domain reads GAGVSQSPSNKVTEKGKDVELRCDPISGHTALYWYRQSLGQGLEFLIYFQGNSAPDKSGLPSDRFSAERTGGSVSTLTIQRTQQEDSAVYLCASSPQGVGYEQYFGPGTRLTVT.

In regard to this clone: Read sequence stops 3 residues before the CDR3 end, and the germline J gene provides the missing end. The chain employs TRBV7-6 and TRBJ1-2; 9 nucleotides align to TRBD1. Germline loops: CDR1 SGHVS, CDR2 FNYEAQ. This CDR3 contains 15 residues. CDR3 bases read: TGTGCCAGCAGCTCGGGACAGGGAGTCTCCTACGAC. It specifies CASSSGQGVSYD. In full, the CDR3 reads CASSSGQGVSYDYTF.

The CDR3 loop is CASSISQNQPQHF. Partial CDR3 DNA: TGTGCCAGTAGTATATCGCAGAATCAGCCC. This sequence joins TRBV19 and TRBJ1-5, with unresolved D. The CDR3 goes on 3 residues after the read ends, and that part is filled in from the germline J gene. V dropped 2 bases and J dropped 4 bases, with 6 bases sitting between them. This CDR3 region has 13 residues. Germline values: CDR1 LNHDA, CDR2 SQIVND (reference sequence).

The CDR3 sequence is CASSERLAVVTQYF. CDR3 DNA (partial): TGTGCCAGCAGTGAGCGGCTAGCGGTAGTGACG. This rearrangement joins TRBV2 to TRBJ2-3; the match to TRBD2 covers 7 bases. The read finishes 3 residues shy of the CDR3 end, and the germline J gene is used to complete it. Per germline, CDR1 SNHLY and CDR2 FYNNEI. The CDR3 has 14 residues.

Details on this clone: Read coverage stops 3 residues before the CDR3 terminus; the germline J gene supplies the remainder. The chain has TRBV20-1 and TRBJ1-1; the D gene is possibly TRBD1 (5 bases). The CDR3 contains 15 residues. V was clipped by 5 bases and J by 1 base, with 17 bases between them. Germline V gene data show CDR1 as DFQATT and CDR2 as SNEGSKA (reference sequence). CDR3 loop: CSALGALRENTEAFF. The sequenced part of the CDR3 DNA is TGCAGTGCTCTAGGGGCCCTCAGGGAGAACACTGAA.

For this clone: The read gets to within 3 residues of the CDR3 end, and the germline J gene fills in the rest. The V call is TRBV7-2, the J call TRBJ2-4; 9 bases align to TRBD1. The CDR3 runs to 14 residues. Looked up from germline, CDR1 is SGHTA and CDR2 is FQGNSA. The part of the CDR3 DNA that was read is TGTGCCAGCAGCCCAGGGGGGACAGGGCGCGGT. This encodes CASSPGGTGRG. The whole CDR3 reads CASSPGGTGRGQYF.

Its frequency marks this clone as medium-sized. The read ends 3 residues before the CDR3 terminus; that terminus is restored from the germline J gene. This chain connects TRBV2 to TRBJ1-2; 8 positions match TRBD1. The V gene's germline CDR1 is SNHLY and CDR2 FYNNEI. The CDR3 spans 14 residues. Losses at the gene ends were 7 bases for V and 7 bases for J; bases not matched to a gene: 11. CDR3 region: CASMTGESVRGYTF. Partial CDR3 DNA: TGTGCCAGCATGACAGGGGAATCGGTGCGTGGC.

Concerning this clone itself: The read stops 3 residues short of the end of the CDR3; the missing end is completed from the germline J gene. The rearrangement links TRBV20-1 to TRBJ1-2, with TRBD1 as a possible D gene (6 bases). Germline values: CDR1 DFQATT, CDR2 SNEGSKA (reference sequence). The CDR3 is 15 residues long. V shed 0 bases and J shed 4 bases, with 15 bases lying between them. CDR3 amino acids: CSARDRQGSVYGYTF. The sequenced part of the CDR3 DNA is TGCAGTGCTAGAGATCGGCAGGGGAGTGTCTATGGC.

Points on this clone: Read data end 3 residues before the CDR3 end; the end is taken from the germline J gene. The J gene is TRBJ1-2, the V gene TRBV7-2; 8 nucleotides agree with TRBD1. There are 14 residues in the CDR3. CDR1 is SGHTA, CDR2 FQGNSA, per germline. This CDR3 is CASSLDATGDDYTF. The sequenced part of the CDR3 DNA is TGTGCCAGCAGCTTAGACGCGACAGGGGACGAC.

On this clone itself: The read comes to an end 3 residues before the CDR3 does, leaving the germline J gene to fill in the end. The chain uses TRBV7-9 and TRBJ1-4, with 7 bases that match TRBD1. The CDR3 runs to 15 residues. Germline assignment: CDR1 SEHNR and CDR2 FQNEAQ (reference sequence). V was pared by 5 bases and J by 6 bases, with 9 bases of the junction left unmatched. The covered CDR3 bases are TGTGCCAGCAGCACAAAGACAGGGTGGGATGAAAAA. Translation: CASSTKTGWDEK. In full, the CDR3 reads CASSTKTGWDEKLFF.